Listed here are 27 T cell receptor beta chains from one sample, sequenced in a study of blood T cell repertoires in COVID-19. Only in-frame clones appear in the TCRdb table, and some are missing; sequencing was by immunoSEQ multiplex PCR. The sample gives about 370,000 clones, approximately 90% of which show up once; roughly 0.99% is in the top ten. Sample: PBMCs or T cells enriched from blood (not recorded which). The receptor set was obtained from a man between 18 and 35 years old who had recovered from COVID-19.

This chain joins TRBV18 and TRBJ1-5; TRBD1 matches 9 bases. The trim removed 5 bases at V and 8 bases at J, leaving 10 bases unmatched. From germline, CDR1 is KGHSH and CDR2 LQKENI. This CDR3 is 15 amino acids long. The CDR3 DNA is TGTGCCAGCTCATCACACAGGGGGCGAGGGGAGCCCCAGCATTTT. It specifies CASSSHRGRGEPQHF.

The chain carries TRBV5-1 and TRBJ1-3, with D tentatively TRBD1 (5 bases). The length of the CDR3 is 15 residues. CDR1 is SGHRS and CDR2 is YFSETQ in the germline V gene. V lost 7 bases and J lost 2, with 16 bases in between. Here the CDR3 reads CASSFGTGAGNTIYF. The CDR3, as DNA: TGCGCCAGCTCCTTCGGGACTGGGGCTGGAAACACCATATATTTT.

A few counts support this clone. The genes are TRBV6-5 and TRBJ1-4; D might be TRBD1 (5 bases). This CDR3 contains 15 residues. The V gene lost 5 bases and the J gene lost 4 bases, with 14 bases spanning the gap. The germline V gene has CDR1 MNHEY and CDR2 SVGAGI. CDR3 in DNA: TGTGCCAGCAGTCGACAGCTACTGTTTAATGAAAAACTGTTTTTT. Translating it yields CASSRQLLFNEKLFF.

The gene calls are TRBV10-2 and TRBJ1-5, with no clear D. The germline V gene encodes CDR1 WSHSY and CDR2 SAAADI. Deletions cut 3 bases from V and 5 bases from J, with 20 bases between. The CDR3 has 17 residues. The CDR3 DNA sequence: TGCGCCAGCAGTGATACGCGGAGGCCGGTCGGCGATCAGCCCCAGCATTTT. Its translation: CASSDTRRPVGDQPQHF.

Comment on this clone: The same CDR3 also results from other DNA sequences found in this sample. The chain combines TRBV20-1 with TRBJ1-2; 7 bases are a match to TRBD1. V dropped 6 bases and J dropped 5; count of bases not matched to a gene: 3. CDR1 is DFQATT, CDR2 SNEGSKA, per germline (reference sequence). CDR3 length: 11 amino acids. The CDR3 DNA reads TGCAGTGCCTCAGGGGGGTATGGCTACACCTTC. This sequence encodes CSASGGYGYTF.

The chain uses TRBV5-1 and TRBJ1-4; possible D gene TRBD1, 5 bases. CDR3 length: 14 amino acids. The V end was cut by 8 bases, the J end by 0 bases, with 11 bases between. CDR1 SGHRS and CDR2 YFSETQ come from the germline V gene. The chain's CDR3 is CASKTGATNEKLFF. In DNA form, the CDR3 reads TGCGCCAGTAAAACAGGTGCAACTAATGAAAAACTGTTTTTT.

The chain links TRBV6-5 to TRBJ1-5; TRBD1 matches 8 bases. The CDR3 totals 15 residues. J gave up 4 bases and V 6 bases, and 8 bases lay outside the gene matches. Per germline, CDR1 MNHEY and CDR2 SVGAGI. CDR3 bases: TGTGCCAGCAGGTCTGGACAGGGCCGGAATCAGCCCCAGCATTTT. Its translation is CASRSGQGRNQPQHF.

This sequence joins TRBV3-1 (or the pseudogene TRBV3-2) and TRBJ1-5; weak D call: TRBD1 (6 bases). V was shortened by 0 bases and J by 7 bases, with 10 bases between the two germline ends. This CDR3 spans 14 amino acids. The V gene's germline CDR1 is LGHDT and CDR2 YNNKEL (reference sequence). This CDR3 reads CASSQDKGGQPQHF. The CDR3 DNA follows: TGTGCCAGCAGCCAAGATAAGGGGGGGCAGCCCCAGCATTTT.

J is TRBJ2-2 and V is TRBV18; D uncertain. CDR1 KGHSH and CDR2 LQKENI come from the germline V gene. The length of the CDR3 is 15 residues. V was clipped by 0 bases and J by 8 bases, with 13 bases between them. CDR3 region: CASSPPGRTGGELFF. The DNA of the CDR3 is TGTGCCAGCTCACCACCGGGCCGAACTGGAGGGGAGCTGTTTTTT. The full variable domain, its missing parts supplied by reference TRBV18 and TRBJ2-2, is NAGVMQNPRHLVRRRGQEARLRCSPMKGHSHVYWYRQLPEEGLKFMVYLQKENIIDESGMPKERFSAEFPKEGPSILRIQQVVRGDSAAYFCASSPPGRTGGELFFGEGSRLTVL.

The chain recombines TRBV7-9 with TRBJ2-7; possible D gene TRBD2, 5 bases. Trimming removed 1 base from V and 3 bases from J, with 13 bases in between. The CDR3 spans 15 residues. From germline, CDR1 is SEHNR and CDR2 FQNEAQ (reference sequence). CDR3 loop: CASSLGGITGYEQYF. As DNA, the CDR3 is TGTGCCAGCAGCTTAGGAGGGATAACTGGCTACGAGCAGTACTTC.

The J gene is TRBJ2-1, the V gene TRBV14; D uncertain. Germline assignment: CDR1 SGHDN and CDR2 FVKESK. The V end lost 3 bases, the J end lost 0 bases, and 6 bases lay between the germline ends. The CDR3 covers 14 residues. DNA of the CDR3: TGTGCCAGCAGCCACGGTCTCTCCTACAATGAGCAGTTCTTC. It is translated as CASSHGLSYNEQFF.

The chain links TRBV24-1 to TRBJ2-1, with unresolved D. The CDR3 runs to 11 residues. Trimming took off 9 bases at V and 6 bases at J, with 8 bases between the two ends. CDR1 KGHDR and CDR2 SFDVKD come from the germline V gene. This CDR3 is CATGQLNEQFF. DNA for the CDR3: TGTGCCACCGGGCAGCTCAATGAGCAGTTCTTC.

The gene calls are TRBV28 and TRBJ1-2; D may be TRBD1 (6 bases). CDR3 size: 17 residues. Trimming left V 0 bases short and J 0 bases short, with 14 bases between. CDR1 and CDR2 (germline): MDHEN, SYDVKM. Here the CDR3 reads CASSLWAGAGANYGYTF. In DNA form, the CDR3 reads TGTGCCAGCAGTTTATGGGCTGGGGCAGGGGCTAACTATGGCTACACCTTC.

This clone was counted a single time. The rearrangement links TRBV28 to TRBJ1-5; D is ambiguous. CDR3 length equals 16 residues. CDR1 is MDHEN and CDR2 is SYDVKM in the germline V gene. V was cut by 6 bases and J by 4 bases, with 19 bases left in between. The CDR3 DNA is TGTGCCAGCAGCCTTACCACGGCGGCCCTGAATCAGCCCCAGCATTTT. As protein: CASSLTTAALNQPQHF.

This clone showed up just a few times. The chain recombines TRBV7-9 with TRBJ1-1; TRBD1 might be the D (6 bases). CDR1 and CDR2 (germline): SEHNR, FQNEAQ (reference sequence). This CDR3 comprises 14 residues. V was pared by 3 bases and J by 5 bases, with 13 bases between. The CDR3 region has the DNA TGTGCCAGCAGCTTCTCCAGGGGAGAGACTGAAGCTTTCTTT. This gives the protein CASSFSRGETEAFF.

This clone has just a few counts. The chain combines TRBV6-1 with TRBJ2-1; TRBD2 matches 12 bases. The CDR3 runs to 17 residues. Germline V gene lookup returns CDR1 MNHNS and CDR2 SASEGT. With 2 bases clipped from V and 9 bases from J, the junction kept 11 bases outside the gene matches. The CDR3 DNA is TGTGCCAGCAGTGAAAGGGCTAGCGGGGGGGCCGTGGGTGAGCAGTTCTTC. Its translation is CASSERASGGAVGEQFF.

The chain has TRBV2 and TRBJ2-1, with D perhaps matching TRBD1 (5 bases). The CDR3 loop spans 15 amino acids. Germline values: CDR1 SNHLY, CDR2 FYNNEI. Trimming left V 3 bases short and J 3 bases short, with 12 bases between. CDR3 sequence: CASSESQGYYNEQFF. The CDR3, as DNA: TGTGCCAGCAGTGAGAGTCAGGGATACTACAATGAGCAGTTCTTC.

The V and J genes are TRBV4-3 and TRBJ2-6, with D unresolved. Trimming pared 2 bases from V and 0 bases from J, leaving 11 bases between. The CDR3 contains 17 residues. Germline V gene sequence: CDR1 LGHNA, CDR2 YSLEER. The CDR3 DNA reads TGCGCCAGCAGCCAAAGTCAGGAAAACTCTGGGGCCAACGTCCTGACTTTC. This codes for CASSQSQENSGANVLTF.

J is TRBJ1-2 and V is TRBV28; 8 bases agree with TRBD1. This CDR3 contains 20 residues. The ends lost 4 bases at V and 4 bases at J; junction bases unmatched: 23. Germline-derived CDR1 and CDR2 are MDHEN and SYDVKM. The CDR3 nucleotides are TGTGCCAGCAGTTCGCCGGGTGGACAGGGTATTTCTCGAGTTAGCTATGGCTACACCTTC. This encodes CASSSPGGQGISRVSYGYTF.

The genes are TRBV12-3 or TRBV12-4 and TRBJ1-1, with a possible D match to TRBD1 (5 bases). CDR3 length: 13 amino acids. V was cut by 6 bases and J by 4 bases, with 12 bases left in between. The CDR3 nucleotides read TGTGCCAGCAGCAAAGGGGCCCTCACTGAAGCTTTCTTT. Translated: CASSKGALTEAFF.

This clone was counted once. The genes are TRBV7-5 and TRBJ2-7; TRBD2, the table's D call, was not compared with the DNA. TRBV7-5 is shown as a pseudogene. The CDR3 has 15 residues. The CDR3 coding sequence is TGTGCCAGAAGCTTAAACGGGTTAGGAATATACGAGCAGTACTTC. It encodes CARSLNGLGIYEQYF.

This clone was detected only once. The gene calls are TRBV6-5 and TRBJ1-5, with D unresolved. The CDR3 length is 15 residues. The ends were cut back, 0 bases at V and 1 base at J, with 7 bases in the middle. CDR1 and CDR2 (germline): MNHEY, SVGAGI. For the CDR3, the DNA is TGTGCCAGCAGTTACTCGAGTTCCAGCAATCAGCCCCAGCATTTT. Translated, it gives CASSYSSSSNQPQHF.

The gene calls are TRBV10-3 and TRBJ2-1, with 10 bases identical to TRBD2. This CDR3 region has 16 residues. Germline CDR1 reads ENHRY; CDR2 reads SYGVKD. Germline trimming cut 0 bases from V and 5 bases from J; bases unmatched to any gene: 4. The CDR3 nucleotides read TGTGCCATCAGTGAGTCAGGGCTAGCGGGGGACAATGAGCAGTTCTTC. Translating it yields CAISESGLAGDNEQFF.

To note about this clone: This specimen includes other DNA sequences encoding the same CDR3. The rearrangement joins TRBV5-1 to TRBJ1-2, with 7 bases fitting TRBD1. CDR1 and CDR2 (germline): SGHRS, YFSETQ. The CDR3 covers 13 residues. J was trimmed by 6 bases and V by 0 bases; bases with no gene match: 2. CDR3 region: CASSLGTGDGYTF. Here the CDR3 DNA reads TGCGCCAGCAGCTTGGGAACAGGGGATGGCTACACCTTC.

This clone appeared a single time. The rearrangement joins TRBV10-3 to TRBJ1-4, with D perhaps matching TRBD1 (5 bases). The germline V gene has CDR1 ENHRY and CDR2 SYGVKD. The CDR3 covers 16 residues. Trimming removed 8 bases at V and 5 bases at J, with 21 bases between. CDR3 nucleotide sequence: TGTGCCATCGGTTCTTCTATAGGGGAAACGAATGAAAAACTGTTTTTT. The encoded protein is CAIGSSIGETNEKLFF.

This clone has a single count. The chain links TRBV2 to TRBJ2-7; 9 bases map to TRBD1. CDR1 SNHLY and CDR2 FYNNEI come from the germline V gene. There are 18 residues in the CDR3. V shed 10 bases, J shed 5 bases, and the junction held 24 bases outside the gene matches. CDR3 amino acids: CAITPGQGAVTAWDEQYF. CDR3 nucleotides: TGTGCCATTACGCCGGGACAGGGAGCGGTAACGGCCTGGGACGAGCAGTACTTC. Drawing the rest from reference TRBV2 and TRBJ2-7, the complete variable domain is EPEVTQTPSHQVTQMGQEVILRCVPISNHLYFYWYRQILGQKVEFLVSFYNNEISEKSEIFDDQFSVERPDGSNFTLKIRSTKLEDSAMYFCAITPGQGAVTAWDEQYFGPGTRLTVT.

This clone was detected once. V gene TRBV5-1 combines with J gene TRBJ2-3, with D uncertain. This CDR3 region has 15 residues. The germline V gene encodes CDR1 SGHRS and CDR2 YFSETQ. Between the trimmed V and J ends, which lost 0 bases and 2 bases, there was a span of 10 bases. For the CDR3, the DNA is TGCGCCAGCAGCTTGGAGGCTAGTTCCACAGATACGCAGTATTTT. It codes for CASSLEASSTDTQYF.